The 8 T cell receptor beta chains below come from one sample, sequenced in a study of regulatory T cells in long-lasting Graves disease. Documented time point: persistent/refractory GD, antithyroid drugs over 5 years with positive TRAb. TCR sequences were obtained from RNA taken from PBMCs. The authors built TCR beta libraries using iRepertoire HTBI primers and Arm-PCR of CDR3 regions. TCRdb called the multiplex PCR reads again in MiXCR, with one record for every CDR3 protein. The data show 400,000 to 450,000 distinct CDR3 sequences, with 20% to 30% seen just once and roughly 26% held by the top ten. Source: peripheral blood mononuclear cells (PBMCs), taken when the disease was refractory, from a patient treated with antithyroid drugs. Receptors originate from a female donor with Graves disease.

In its sample, this clonotype was seen many times. The rearrangement joins TRBV20-1 to TRBJ2-7, with 9 bases identical to TRBD1. The CDR3 sequence is 15 residues long. V lost 5 bases and J lost 4; bases outside the gene matches: 12. Germline V gene data show CDR1 as DFQATT and CDR2 as SNEGSKA (reference sequence). CDR3 DNA sequence: TGCAGTGCTCTAAAAAGGGGACAGGGAGGGTACGAGCAGTACTTC. It codes for CSALKRGQGGYEQYF.

This clonotype was seen more than once but under ten times. The chain links TRBV7-8 to TRBJ2-2, with 12 positions matching TRBD2. Germline V CDR1 and CDR2: SGHVS, FQNEAQ. This CDR3 region has 21 residues. Losses at the gene ends were 3 bases for V and 4 bases for J; bases not matched to a gene: 18. In nucleotides, the CDR3 is TGTGCCAGCAGCTTGGGTGGGCTAGCGGGAGGGCCCTCTCGGGTCACCGGGGAGCTGTTTTTT. Protein: CASSLGGLAGGPSRVTGELFF.

The chain joins TRBV11-2 to TRBJ2-7; D perhaps matches TRBD2 (5 bases). V dropped 4 bases and J dropped 2 bases, with 15 bases sitting between them. The CDR3 consists of 15 residues. The germline V gene encodes CDR1 SGHAT and CDR2 FQNNGV. The CDR3 spells CASSSILEATYEQYF. As DNA, the CDR3 is TGTGCCAGCAGCTCAATCCTGGAGGCGACCTACGAGCAGTACTTC.

This clonotype turned up a few times. V is TRBV19 and J is TRBJ1-5, with TRBD1 as a possible D gene (6 bases). Trimming shortened V by 8 bases and J by 5 bases, and 25 bases separated the two germline ends. The CDR3 runs to 17 residues. Germline CDR1 and CDR2: LNHDA and SQIVND (reference sequence). The CDR3 sequence is CASGRDTERGHDQPQHF. The CDR3 DNA sequence: TGTGCCAGTGGCCGGGACACGGAGCGAGGACACGATCAGCCCCAGCATTTT.

This clonotype was counted between two and nine times. This chain joins TRBV20-1 and TRBJ2-7; TRBD2 matches at 14 bases. The CDR3 loop spans 16 amino acids. J gave up 4 bases and V 0 bases, and 5 bases lay outside the gene matches. From germline, CDR1 is DFQATT and CDR2 SNEGSKA (reference sequence). CDR3 nucleotides: TGCAGTGCTAGAGATTTGACTAGCGGGAGGGATTACGAGCAGTACTTC. It translates to CSARDLTSGRDYEQYF.

On this clonotype: Just one base apart from a much larger clone, this may be a read error. The chain carries TRBV20-1 and TRBJ2-3; 8 bases are shared with TRBD2. Germline loops: CDR1 DFQATT, CDR2 SNEGSKA (reference sequence). The CDR3 is 15 residues long. CDR3 bases: TGCAGTGCTAGAGCTCAAAGCGGGAGATTGGATACGCGGTATTTT. It yields the protein CSARAQSGRLDTRYF.

V gene TRBV20-1 combines with J gene TRBJ1-4, with 8 bases fitting TRBD1. J lost 7 bases, V lost 6 bases, and 4 bases had no gene match. CDR1 is DFQATT, CDR2 SNEGSKA, per germline (reference sequence). The CDR3 has 12 amino acids. The CDR3 coding sequence is TGCAGTGCGAGCGGACAGGGTGAAAAACTGTTTTTT. Translated, it gives CSASGQGEKLFF.

This chain joins TRBV6-1 and TRBJ2-7, with TRBD2 matching over 13 bases. After removal of 4 bases from V and 2 bases from J, the junction contained 5 bases not matched to a gene. Germline lookup yields CDR1 MNHNS and CDR2 SASEGT. CDR3 length: 16 residues. CDR3 coding DNA: TGTGCCAGCAGTGCCACTAGCGGGAGGGTAGCCTACGAGCAGTACTTC. This codes for CASSATSGRVAYEQYF.